Following are 24 T cell receptor beta chains from one sample sequenced in a study of TIL therapy for anti-PD-1-resistant metastatic lung cancer. The immunoSEQ assay was v3. Clones were read by immunoSEQ multiplex PCR, and TCRdb kept only the in-frame ones, dropping some. The data contain about 60,000 clones, around nine tenths of them singletons. The time point denotes: pre-treatment sample, taken before nivolumab and TIL therapy. The specimen comprised blood, sampled at baseline. The receptors come from a person between 25 and 79 years old with non-small cell lung cancer.

The V call is TRBV15, the J call TRBJ2-3; no reliable D call. Germline V lookup: CDR1 LNHNV, CDR2 YYDKDF (reference sequence). Trimming pared 3 bases from V and 4 bases from J, leaving 11 bases between. The CDR3 length is 14 residues. The CDR3 DNA reads TGTGCCACCAGCAGGGGATCTAGGGCAGATACGCAGTATTTT. It specifies CATSRGSRADTQYF.

The J gene is TRBJ1-2, the V gene TRBV5-5, with a possible D match to TRBD1 (6 bases). CDR1 and CDR2 from the germline V gene are SGHKS and YYEKEE (reference sequence). CDR3 length equals 15 residues. The V gene lost 0 bases and the J gene lost 8 bases, with 17 bases spanning the gap. The CDR3 region is CASSLGLGRGRGYTF. DNA of the CDR3: TGTGCCAGCAGCTTGGGTCTCGGCAGGGGTCGCGGCTACACCTTC.

The chain employs TRBV15 and TRBJ2-1; 8 nucleotides line up with TRBD2. Trimming at V came to 0 bases and at J to 8 bases, leaving 12 bases not matched to a gene. Germline lookup yields CDR1 LNHNV and CDR2 YYDKDF (reference sequence). The CDR3 runs to 17 residues. The CDR3 nucleotides read TGTGCCACCAGCAGAGATACGGGGACTAGGAGGTCGGATGAGCAGTTCTTC. It yields the protein CATSRDTGTRRSDEQFF.

The rearrangement uses TRBV14 and TRBJ1-2; 7 bases agree with TRBD1. The CDR3 spans 13 residues. V gave up 4 bases and J gave up 8 bases; unmatched junction bases: 7. Germline values: CDR1 SGHDN, CDR2 FVKESK. This CDR3 is CASSLGQTRGYTF. Written as DNA, the CDR3 is TGTGCCAGCAGCCTGGGACAGACTAGAGGCTACACCTTC.

As for this clone: The junction departs from germline at one end; a sequencing error may be responsible. This chain uses TRBV7-3 with TRBJ2-1; 12 bases align to TRBD2. The germline V gene has CDR1 SGHTA and CDR2 FQGTGA. The CDR3 contains 16 residues. CDR3 sequence reads: CASSSSGRASHNEQFF. CDR3 bases: TGTGCCAGCAGCTCTAGCGGGAGGGCCTCCCACAATGAGCAGTTCTTC. Combining the CDR3 with reference TRBV7-3 and TRBJ2-1 gives the whole variable domain GAGVSQTPSNKVTEKGKYVELRCDPISGHTALYWYRQSLGQGPEFLIYFQGTGAADDSGLPNDRFFAVRPEGSVSTLKIQRTERGDSAVYLCASSSSGRASHNEQFFGPGTRLTVL.

CDR3 DNA sequence: TGTGCCAGCAGTTATAACCCCGGGACTAGCGGCACAGATACGCAGTATTTT. Translating gives CASSYNPGTSGTDTQYF. The chain is built from TRBV2 and TRBJ2-3; 10 bases line up with TRBD2. The ends lost 5 bases at V and 1 base at J; junction bases unmatched: 9. Germline V gene sequence: CDR1 SNHLY, CDR2 FYNNEI. The CDR3 loop spans 17 amino acids.

This chain links TRBV5-6 with TRBJ2-7; TRBD2 is a possible D gene (6 bases). Trimming left V 8 bases short and J 2 bases short, with 17 bases between. CDR1 and CDR2 from the germline V gene are SGHDT and YYEEEE. This CDR3 has 14 residues. CDR3 region: CASSNRDSPYEQYF. CDR3 coding DNA: TGTGCCAGTAGCAACCGGGACTCCCCCTACGAGCAGTACTTC. Together with reference TRBV5-6 and TRBJ2-7, the CDR3 gives the full variable domain: DAGVTQSPTHLIKTRGQQVTLRCSPKSGHDTVSWYQQALGQGPQFIFQYYEEEERQRGNFPDRFSGHQFPNYSSELNVNALLLGDSALYLCASSNRDSPYEQYFGPGTRLTVT.

V usage is TRBV2 and J usage is TRBJ2-6; 9 nucleotides align to TRBD1. This CDR3 comprises 20 residues. Looked up from germline, CDR1 is SNHLY and CDR2 is FYNNEI. The trim removed 4 bases at V and 1 base at J, leaving 14 bases unmatched. The CDR3 protein is CASSATHGGQGKSGANVLTF. The CDR3 DNA reads TGTGCCAGCAGTGCAACCCATGGGGGACAGGGCAAGTCTGGGGCCAACGTCCTGACTTTC. Variable domain in full (rest from reference TRBV2 and TRBJ2-6): EPEVTQTPSHQVTQMGQEVILRCVPISNHLYFYWYRQILGQKVEFLVSFYNNEISEKSEIFDDQFSVERPDGSNFTLKIRSTKLEDSAMYFCASSATHGGQGKSGANVLTFGAGSRLTVL.

The chain uses TRBV30 and TRBJ2-2, with 13 bases matching TRBD2. The V gene end was trimmed by 2 bases and the J gene end by 1 base; junction bases not matched to a gene: 4. The CDR3 length is 17 residues. CDR1 GTSNPN and CDR2 SVGIG come from the germline V gene (reference sequence). CDR3 in amino acids: CAWSRTSGGWNTGELFF. CDR3 nucleotide sequence: TGTGCCTGGAGTCGGACTAGCGGGGGCTGGAACACCGGGGAGCTGTTTTTT.

V usage is TRBV2 and J usage is TRBJ1-6, with 9 bases that match TRBD1. Unmatched junction bases numbered 15, after V lost 9 bases and J lost 0 bases. The CDR3 totals 19 residues. Germline values: CDR1 SNHLY, CDR2 FYNNEI. The CDR3 here is CARGYGQGLLSSYNSPLHF. The CDR3 DNA reads TGTGCCAGGGGATATGGACAGGGGTTACTAAGCTCCTATAATTCACCCCTCCACTTT.

J is TRBJ2-7 and V is TRBV6-7; no clear D. TRBV6-7 belongs to the ORF category, with a function that is uncertain. Trimming removed 11 bases at V and 9 bases at J, with 14 bases between. The CDR3 has 10 residues. The CDR3 DNA reads TGTGCCGACTTTAACCCGGTGCAGTACTTC. It specifies CADFNPVQYF.

The chain has TRBV19 and TRBJ2-3; D unclear. The V gene lost 4 bases and the J gene lost 5 bases, with 16 bases spanning the gap. This CDR3 is 15 amino acids long. The germline CDR1 and CDR2 sequences are LNHDA and SQIVND (reference sequence). The CDR3 region is CASSRTRTSKDTQYF. CDR3 nucleotide sequence: TGTGCCAGTAGTAGGACCAGAACTTCAAAAGATACGCAGTATTTT.

This chain uses TRBV6-5 with TRBJ1-4; no clear D. The CDR3 contains 12 residues. V lost 8 bases and J 5 bases, leaving 9 bases between the germline ends. Germline V lookup: CDR1 MNHEY, CDR2 SVGAGI. DNA of the CDR3: TGTGCCAGCGGCCTGAGGAATGAAAAACTGTTTTTT. It codes for CASGLRNEKLFF.

This chain joins TRBV6-5 and TRBJ2-1, with a possible D match to TRBD1 (5 bases). V shed 4 bases and J shed 6 bases, with 13 bases lying between them. The CDR3 sequence is 14 residues long. Per germline, CDR1 MNHEY and CDR2 SVGAGI. The DNA for the CDR3 is TGTGCCAGCAGTTTCCCCGGCAGGGTCAATGAGCAGTTCTTC. Amino acid sequence: CASSFPGRVNEQFF.

The V call is TRBV11-2, the J call TRBJ1-1; a weak D match, TRBD1 (6 bases). The CDR3 is made up of 16 amino acids. V gave up 1 base and J gave up 2 bases, with 14 bases separating them. From germline, CDR1 is SGHAT and CDR2 FQNNGV. CDR3 region: CASSLGGQRQNTEAFF. DNA for the CDR3: TGTGCCAGCAGCTTAGGAGGACAGCGACAAAACACTGAAGCTTTCTTT.

The chain uses TRBV30 and TRBJ1-4; weak D call: TRBD1 (5 bases). There are 15 residues in the CDR3. The V gene's germline CDR1 is GTSNPN and CDR2 SVGIG (reference sequence). Trimming cost V 0 bases and J 5 bases, with 13 bases left between them. The CDR3 loop is CAWSVLAGWNEKLFF. DNA of the CDR3: TGTGCCTGGAGTGTACTGGCAGGGTGGAATGAAAAACTGTTTTTT.

This clone was seen more than once but under ten times. V usage is TRBV19 and J usage is TRBJ2-6, with D perhaps TRBD2 (5 bases). The V gene's germline CDR1 is LNHDA and CDR2 SQIVND (reference sequence). The V end was cut by 6 bases, the J end by 2 bases, with 11 bases between. This CDR3 is built from 15 residues. The CDR3 nucleotides are TGTGCCAGTAGCCGAGATAGCGCTGGGGCCAACGTCCTGACTTTC. Its protein product is CASSRDSAGANVLTF.

The CDR3 DNA is TGTGCCAGCAGTTACATGACACGGGAGGATAATTCACCCCTCCACTTT. Translating gives CASSYMTREDNSPLHF. V is TRBV6-6 and J is TRBJ1-6; D not resolved. The CDR3 is made up of 16 amino acids. The V and J ends lost 2 bases and 5 bases respectively, with 13 bases between them. Germline CDR1 MNHNY, CDR2 SVGAGI (reference sequence).

This clone was recorded once. The DNA of the CDR3 is TGTGCCAGCAGCTCGGATAGCTTGGGCGAGCAGTACTTC. It translates to CASSSDSLGEQYF. The gene calls are TRBV7-7 and TRBJ2-7; D gene unclear. This CDR3 contains 13 residues. Germline-derived CDR1 and CDR2 are SSHAT and FNYEAQ (reference sequence). V was trimmed by 4 bases and J by 6 bases, leaving 13 bases between them.

The chain uses TRBV18 and TRBJ1-1; D is undetermined. V was cut by 3 bases and J by 1 base, with 9 bases left in between. The CDR3 totals 14 residues. Germline lookup yields CDR1 KGHSH and CDR2 LQKENI. CDR3 residues: CASSPAGRNTEAFF. CDR3 DNA sequence: TGTGCCAGCTCACCGGCGGGCCGGAACACTGAAGCTTTCTTT.

CDR3 protein: CATSRSTGGRSNQPQHF. CDR3 sequence (DNA): TGTGCCACCAGCAGATCCACAGGAGGCAGGAGCAATCAGCCCCAGCATTTT. This chain uses TRBV15 with TRBJ1-5; possibly TRBD1 for D (5 bases). This CDR3 spans 17 amino acids. The germline V gene encodes CDR1 LNHNV and CDR2 YYDKDF (reference sequence). The germline V and J ends were trimmed by 2 bases and 1 base, with 15 bases remaining between them.

V gene TRBV5-3 combines with J gene TRBJ1-1; TRBD1 agrees at 7 bases. TRBV5-3 is classed as an ORF, of uncertain function. The ends lost 4 bases at V and 7 bases at J; junction bases unmatched: 13. There are 15 residues in the CDR3. CDR3 in amino acids: CARSRRGRKTDEAFF. In DNA form, the CDR3 reads TGTGCCAGAAGCCGCAGGGGGAGGAAAACAGATGAAGCTTTCTTT.

This chain links TRBV19 with TRBJ2-3; 8 nucleotides align to TRBD1. With 8 bases clipped from V and 4 bases from J, the junction kept 8 bases outside the gene matches. Looked up from germline, CDR1 is LNHDA and CDR2 is SQIVND (reference sequence). CDR3 length: 14 residues. The CDR3 spells CASGADRGPDTQYF. Here the CDR3 DNA reads TGTGCCAGTGGGGCCGACAGGGGCCCAGATACGCAGTATTTT.

This rearrangement joins TRBV5-1 to TRBJ2-5, with TRBD2 matching 12 bases. After removal of 4 bases from V and 1 base from J, the junction contained 8 bases not matched to a gene. CDR1 is SGHRS and CDR2 is YFSETQ in the germline V gene. This CDR3 has 17 residues. The CDR3 nucleotides are TGCGCCAGCAGCGCCCAAGGACTAGCGGGGTCCCAAGAGACCCAGTACTTC. Its protein is CASSAQGLAGSQETQYF.